This T cell receptor beta chain came from a study of shared clonotypes between healthy human individuals (dated by TCRdb to about 2020). In terms of the full investigation: The cohort comprised a couple of women and a few men aged 18 to 49 years. Per donor, three plates each were used for CD4 naive and CD4 memory, two for CD8 naive, and one for CD8 memory. Blood TCR repertoires of a handful of healthy adults were deeply sequenced to estimate repertoire size and the extent of clonotype sharing between individuals. To increase sequencing depth and limit assay-specific biases, TCR repertoire library preparation and sequencing were carried out by different laboratories using diverse techniques. Leukapheresis yielded between about 0.85 and 9.5 billion PBMCs per donor. Overall study outcomes, separate from this receptor: Because the study included a small number of donors, the genetic and exposure-history diversity represented was limited. Even with the large sequencing depth, rarefaction of the sorted-subset datasets indicated that sequencing was incomplete. Compared with non-shared clonotypes, clonotypes shared by all four sorted-subset donors had higher generation probabilities. Naive subsets generally had larger estimated clonotype richness than memory subsets did. Across a few donors, around 5.4% of naive CD4, 3.5% of naive CD8, 2.3% of memory CD4, and approximately 0.4% of memory CD8 clonotypes were shared. Only blood was sampled, and tissue TCR repertoires likely differ from those in blood. Based on pairwise subsampling, the degree of clonotype sharing among donors was expected to be affected by sequencing depth.

Using the deep immunoSEQ assay, TCR CDR3 regions were amplified from genomic DNA by multiplex PCR. Extracted genomic DNA from each cell subset was distributed evenly across all wells of several immunoSEQ 96-well plates, and each plate was treated as a replicate. For sorted subsets, each replicate PCR was loaded with approximately 200 ng genomic DNA, equivalent to roughly 30,000 T cell genomes. The purified libraries were quantified using a Qubit 3.0 fluorometer, sized with a Bioanalyzer 2100, and then quantified again using the KAPA Library Quantification kit. Every immunoSEQ 96-well plate was sequenced on a dedicated single-read 150-cycle Illumina NextSeq 550 flow cell. Per the source publication's procedure: Because the immunoSEQ output held only junctional sequences and lacked quality scores, the filtering could not match the filtering applied to full-length reads. To assign V/J genes and CDR3, sequences were annotated against IMGT germline references using PyIR, a Python wrapper for IgBLAST v1.9. Reads were removed for weak V/J assignments (E-value above 1e-6), missing CDR3, stop codons, out-of-frame junctions, or ambiguous translated residues. A V3J clonotype was defined by an identical inferred V gene, J gene, and CDR3 amino acid sequence. Percentage overlap between repertoires was computed as shared unique clonotypes divided by the size of the smaller repertoire. RTK rarefaction, the Chao1 estimator, and Recon v2.1 estimates of unobserved clonotypes were used to assess repertoire richness. Generation probabilities for all TCRbeta clonotypes obtained by the gDNA method from four donors were computed using OLGA. Sourced from immuneACCESS, this table was stored by TCRdb with only in-frame sequences that have V and J called. A share of the clones is absent; for the studies checked, an unresolved V gene accounts for under half, and the remainder has no known explanation. The V and J calls and clone size are taken from that table; D and trimming were inferred from the DNA. The sample table records 2 million to 2.5 million clones; around 93% of these occur just once. Of the sample, more than 0.35% falls within the top ten clones.

CDR1 and CDR2 (SEHNR, FQNEAQ) derive from the germline V gene (reference sequence). From the cysteine up to the phenylalanine, the CDR3 has a length of 14 residues. CDR3 DNA is the only sequence kept; it has 42 bases, read in frame from the first base. V gives up 1 base and J gives up 5 bases, and the segment between their germline ends measures 11 bases. The donors were healthy, HIV-negative adults who had no recently reported acute infections or vaccinations. All donors were Caucasian adults living in Nashville, Tennessee, USA. CD4+ T cells were enriched through magnetic negative selection, after which naive cells were positively selected on CD45RA and the remaining negative fraction served as the memory subset. Blood was obtained by leukapheresis, after which PBMCs were separated by Ficoll-Histopaque density gradient centrifugation and cryopreserved in liquid nitrogen vapor phase. Analytical flow cytometry was used to check the purity and quantity of every magnetically sorted T cell population. Genomic DNA was isolated from every sorted fraction and measured by UV absorbance on a Nanodrop 2000c.

As regards this clone: Its antigen is currently not known. Base-call qualities are not available, and no considerably larger clone is one nucleotide away.

This TCR derives from a young man in good health. Some clones in this sample may be carry-over from other donors' samples. This chain joins TRBV7-9 to TRBJ1-2; no D gene can be assigned with confidence. The sequenced material came from naive CD4+ T cells from PBMCs. The cell subset or site label on this specimen signifies: CD45RA+ positively selected. The CDR3 protein is CASSLGTGSYGYTF. The nucleotide sequence is TGTGCCAGCAGCTTAGGCACGGGGAGTTATGGCTACACCTTC.